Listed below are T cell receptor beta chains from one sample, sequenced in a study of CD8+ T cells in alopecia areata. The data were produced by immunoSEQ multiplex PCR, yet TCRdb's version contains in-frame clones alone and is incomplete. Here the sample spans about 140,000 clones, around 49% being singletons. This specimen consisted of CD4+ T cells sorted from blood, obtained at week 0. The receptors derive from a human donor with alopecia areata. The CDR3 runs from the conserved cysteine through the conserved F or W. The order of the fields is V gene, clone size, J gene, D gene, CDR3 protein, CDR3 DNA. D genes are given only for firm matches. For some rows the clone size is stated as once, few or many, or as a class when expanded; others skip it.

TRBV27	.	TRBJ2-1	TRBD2	CASSFLGLKDIEQFF	TGTGCCAGCAGTTTTCTGGGACTAAAAGATATCGAGCAGTTCTTC
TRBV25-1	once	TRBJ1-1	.	CASSESLEENTEAFF	TGTGCCAGCAGTGAATCTCTGGAAGAGAACACTGAAGCTTTCTTT
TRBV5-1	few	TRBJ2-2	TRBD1	CASTTGEVTGELFF	TGCGCCAGCACGACAGGGGAGGTCACCGGGGAGCTGTTTTTT
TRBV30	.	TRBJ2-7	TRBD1	CAWTHRTGRYEQYF	TGTGCCTGGACCCATCGGACAGGGAGGTACGAGCAGTACTTC
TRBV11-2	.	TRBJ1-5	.	CASSARDGGNQPQHF	TGTGCCAGCAGCGCCCGGGACGGAGGCAATCAGCCCCAGCATTTT
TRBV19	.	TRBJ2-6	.	CASSIVSGANVLTF	TGTGCCAGTAGTATTGTATCCGGGGCCAACGTCCTGACTTTC
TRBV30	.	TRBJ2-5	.	CAWSVDGKGLETQYF	TGTGCCTGGAGTGTTGACGGGAAAGGGCTGGAGACCCAGTACTTC
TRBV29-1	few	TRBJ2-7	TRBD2	CSVGEWGLAETYEQYF	TGCAGCGTTGGAGAGTGGGGACTAGCGGAGACCTACGAGCAGTACTTC
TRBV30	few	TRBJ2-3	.	CAWSSGGIGDTQYF	TGTGCCTGGAGCTCAGGGGGGATTGGAGATACGCAGTATTTT
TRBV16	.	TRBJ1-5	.	CASSQSGEGTTLTF	TGTGCCAGCAGCCAATCGGGGGAGGGGACCACATTAACTTTT
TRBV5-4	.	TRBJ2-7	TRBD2	CASSILAGPRTYEQYF	TGTGCCAGCAGCATCTTAGCGGGACCTCGCACGTACGAGCAGTACTTC
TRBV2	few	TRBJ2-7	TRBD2	CASRLSGLAGGTYEQYF	TGTGCCAGCAGGTTATCGGGACTAGCGGGAGGGACCTACGAGCAGTACTTC
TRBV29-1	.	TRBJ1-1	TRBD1	CSAWGQGETEAFF	TGCAGCGCCTGGGGACAGGGGGAGACTGAAGCTTTCTTT
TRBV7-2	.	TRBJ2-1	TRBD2	CASSLGSGTSGQNEQFF	TGTGCCAGCAGCTTAGGATCCGGGACTAGCGGACAAAATGAGCAGTTCTTC
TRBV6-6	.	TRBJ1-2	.	CASSSFRDTNYGYTF	TGTGCCAGCAGTTCATTCCGAGATACTAACTATGGCTACACCTTC
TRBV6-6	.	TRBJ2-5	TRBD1	CASSSGQGGGETQYF	TGTGCCAGCAGCTCGGGACAGGGGGGAGGAGAGACCCAGTACTTC
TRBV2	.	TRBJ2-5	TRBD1	CASSSGTGVETQYF	TGTGCCAGCTCCTCCGGGACAGGGGTAGAGACCCAGTACTTC
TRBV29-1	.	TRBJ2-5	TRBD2	CSVAGTSGSRETQYF	TGCAGCGTTGCAGGGACTAGCGGGAGTCGAGAGACCCAGTACTTC
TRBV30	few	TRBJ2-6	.	CAWSHGTFSGANVLTF	TGTGCCTGGAGCCACGGGACCTTCTCTGGGGCCAACGTCCTGACTTTC
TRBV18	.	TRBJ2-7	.	CASSPTLVDEQYF	TGTGCCAGCTCACCAACTTTGGTCGACGAGCAGTACTTC
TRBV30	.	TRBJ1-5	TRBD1	CAWGRTGGNQPQHF	TGTGCCTGGGGCAGGACAGGGGGGAATCAGCCCCAGCATTTT
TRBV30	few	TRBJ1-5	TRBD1	CAWSVQGNQPQHF	TGTGCCTGGAGTGTACAGGGGAATCAGCCCCAGCATTTT
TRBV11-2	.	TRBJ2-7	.	CASSLALPSEQYF	TGTGCCAGCAGCTTAGCGTTGCCATCGGAGCAGTACTTC
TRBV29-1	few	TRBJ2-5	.	CSVDSQETQYF	TGCAGCGTTGACAGCCAAGAGACCCAGTACTTC
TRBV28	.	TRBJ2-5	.	CASKQGMETQYF	TGTGCCAGCAAACAGGGAATGGAGACCCAGTACTTC
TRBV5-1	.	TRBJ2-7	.	CASNPLGEPTYEQYF	TGCGCCAGCAACCCTTTGGGGGAGCCAACCTACGAGCAGTACTTC
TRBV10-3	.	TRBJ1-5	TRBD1	CAISEATGGNQPQHF	TGTGCCATCAGTGAGGCGACAGGGGGTAATCAGCCCCAGCATTTT
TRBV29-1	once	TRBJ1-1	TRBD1	CSVRSDRGSEAFF	TGCAGCGTAAGATCGGACAGGGGATCTGAAGCTTTCTTT
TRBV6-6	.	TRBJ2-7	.	CASSYAGVHEQYF	TGTGCCAGCAGTTATGCCGGGGTCCACGAGCAGTACTTC
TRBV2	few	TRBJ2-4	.	CASSDERSSHF	TGTGCCAGCAGTGATGAGCGTTCCAGCCACTTC
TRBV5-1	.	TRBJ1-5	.	CASSPGTGGKNQPQHF	TGCGCCAGCAGCCCGGGGACCGGGGGGAAAAATCAGCCCCAGCATTTT
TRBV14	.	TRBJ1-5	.	CASSQSGVGQPQHF	TGTGCCAGCAGCCAATCCGGGGTGGGTCAGCCCCAGCATTTT
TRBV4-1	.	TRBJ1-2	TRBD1	CASSPTGTRSNYGYTF	TGCGCCAGCAGCCCGACAGGGACACGGTCTAACTATGGCTACACCTTC
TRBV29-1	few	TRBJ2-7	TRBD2	CSVEGEGTSDSEQYF	TGCAGCGTGGAGGGTGAGGGAACTAGCGACAGCGAGCAGTACTTC
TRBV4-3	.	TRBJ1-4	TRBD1	CASSRSTGIEKLFF	TGCGCCAGCAGCCGATCGACAGGGATCGAAAAACTGTTTTTT
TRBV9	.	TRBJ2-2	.	CASSERTVDTGELFF	TGTGCCAGCAGCGAACGGACAGTGGACACCGGGGAGCTGTTTTTT
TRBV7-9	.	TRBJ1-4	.	CASSFGLDSATNEKLFF	TGTGCCAGCAGCTTTGGGTTGGACTCTGCAACTAATGAAAAACTGTTTTTT
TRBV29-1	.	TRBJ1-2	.	CSVDAGKNYGYTF	TGCAGCGTTGATGCAGGGAAAAACTATGGCTACACCTTC
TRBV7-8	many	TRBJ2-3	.	CASSFRMDSTDTQYF	TGTGCCAGCAGCTTCCGGATGGACAGCACAGATACGCAGTATTTT
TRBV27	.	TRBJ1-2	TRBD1	CASGTPGQGFYGYTF	TGTGCCAGCGGAACCCCGGGACAGGGGTTCTATGGCTACACCTTC
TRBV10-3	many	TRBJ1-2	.	CANNPQGKTGYTF	TGTGCCAACAACCCACAGGGAAAAACCGGCTACACCTTC
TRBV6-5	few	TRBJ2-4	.	CASSYDGKNIQYF	TGTGCCAGCAGTTACGACGGCAAAAACATTCAGTACTTC
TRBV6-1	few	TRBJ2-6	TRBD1	CASSEGQGYTGANVLTF	TGTGCCAGCAGTGAGGGACAGGGGTATACTGGGGCCAACGTCCTGACTTTC
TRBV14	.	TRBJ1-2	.	CASSRYGGNYGYTF	TGTGCCAGCAGCAGATACGGAGGCAACTATGGCTACACCTTC
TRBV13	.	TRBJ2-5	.	CASSNAETQYF	TGTGCCAGCAGCAACGCGGAGACCCAGTACTTC
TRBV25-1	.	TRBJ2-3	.	CASLWGATDTQYF	TGTGCCAGTCTTTGGGGGGCCACAGATACGCAGTATTTT
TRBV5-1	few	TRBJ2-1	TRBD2	CASISGTNHNEQFF	TGCGCCAGCATCTCCGGGACTAACCACAATGAGCAGTTCTTC
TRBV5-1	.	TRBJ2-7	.	CASSSSGGRGWF	TGCGCCAGCAGCTCATCCGGGGGAAGGGGTTGGTTC
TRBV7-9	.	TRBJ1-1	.	CASSYSFLLGAFF	TGTGCCAGCAGCTATTCTTTCCTACTGGGAGCTTTCTTT
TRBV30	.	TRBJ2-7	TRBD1	CAWGQGNRREQYF	TGTGCCTGGGGACAGGGAAATCGACGCGAGCAGTACTTC